The present T cell receptor (beta chain) was sequenced within a study of vaccination and CD4 T cells after COVID-19. Specified treatment: roughly 10-day PBMC culture with coronavirus spike peptide pools or control peptides (ViraFEST assay). This clonotype ranks as medium-sized. Its antigen is still unknown. Researchers used the Oncomine TCR Beta short-read assay to sequence DNA from cultured CD4+ T cells. TCRdb reprocessed the PCR reads with MiXCR, giving one entry per CDR3 protein. The sample consists of roughly 15,000 distinct CDR3 sequences, 25% to 30% of them appearing once. V gave up 11 bases and J gave up 5 bases, with 9 bases separating them. Germline-derived CDR1 and CDR2 are MNHNS and SASEGT. The CDR3 sequence is 10 residues long.

The specimen was CD4+ T cells from blood, cultured in vitro. The clonotype was recovered from a human donor who had recovered from COVID-19. This sequence joins TRBV6-1 and TRBJ1-2, with a possible D match to TRBD1 (5 bases). In DNA, the CDR3 is TGTGCCGCGGGGGGTTATGGCTACACCTTC. Protein product: CAAGGYGYTF.